This T cell receptor beta chain was sequenced during a study of cytomegalovirus exposure and HLA in healthy donors. For this clone: Its target is unknown. The junction departs from the called germline gene at one end, perhaps through a read error.

Study-level points and caveats: It was reported that the classifier diagnosed cytomegalovirus status with high specificity and sensitivity in both the original and validation cohorts. Several V segments, TRBV6-2 and TRBV6-3 among them, could not be told apart and were dropped.

The PCR employed 60 Vbeta primers together with 13 Jbeta primers. Clones were read by immunoSEQ multiplex PCR, and TCRdb kept only the in-frame ones, dropping some. The sample comprises 250,000 to 350,000 clones, about nine tenths of which are singletons, and 3.5% to 4.5% rests with the top ten. CDR1 and CDR2 from the germline V gene are SGHVS and FNYEAQ. This CDR3 region has 15 residues. The specimen was PBMCs. This sequence was found in a man aged 35-49 years in good health and CMV-seropositive. V and J are TRBV7-6 and TRBJ2-7; the D gene is possibly TRBD1 (5 bases). The chain's CDR3 is CASSLEGRFSYEQCF. The DNA of the CDR3 is TGTGCCAGCAGCTTAGAGGGGCGGTTCTCCTACGAGCAGTGCTTC.